This T cell receptor (beta chain) was sequenced in a study of regulatory T cells in long-lasting Graves disease. At the level of the study: Newly diagnosed Graves' patients took antithyroid drugs under 3 months. The study, taken as a whole, reports: With persistent disease, TRBV28, TRBJ1-2 and TRBJ2-5 were the favored segments.

Regarding time point: newly diagnosed GD, antithyroid drugs for less than 3 months. The TCR library was prepared using RNA isolated from PBMCs. Graves' disease diagnosis was established per American Thyroid Association guidelines. Deletions cut 6 bases from V and 2 bases from J, with 15 bases between. The CDR3 is 15 residues long. Germline V gene data show CDR1 as MNHEY and CDR2 as SMNVEV (reference sequence). Arm-PCR of CDR3 regions with iRepertoire HTBI primers generated TCR beta libraries. TCRdb reprocessed the multiplex PCR reads with MiXCR, giving one entry per CDR3 protein. The table includes about 520,000 distinct CDR3 sequences, around 13% detected once. This clonotype showed up many times. The antigen remains undetermined. This same sample was also taken into another study, of T cells in Graves' hyperthyroidism and ophthalmopathy. That report adds: Uncontrolled infection, other autoimmune disease, pregnancy or lactation barred patients from enrollment.

This material consisted of peripheral blood mononuclear cells (PBMCs), taken at new diagnosis, from a patient treated with antithyroid drugs. The rearrangement links TRBV27 to TRBJ2-3; D not certain. The sequence came from a woman aged 30 to 39 with Graves disease. The CDR3 reads CASSPEAADTDTQYF. For the CDR3, the DNA is TGTGCCAGCAGCCCCGAGGCAGCAGACACAGATACGCAGTATTTT.